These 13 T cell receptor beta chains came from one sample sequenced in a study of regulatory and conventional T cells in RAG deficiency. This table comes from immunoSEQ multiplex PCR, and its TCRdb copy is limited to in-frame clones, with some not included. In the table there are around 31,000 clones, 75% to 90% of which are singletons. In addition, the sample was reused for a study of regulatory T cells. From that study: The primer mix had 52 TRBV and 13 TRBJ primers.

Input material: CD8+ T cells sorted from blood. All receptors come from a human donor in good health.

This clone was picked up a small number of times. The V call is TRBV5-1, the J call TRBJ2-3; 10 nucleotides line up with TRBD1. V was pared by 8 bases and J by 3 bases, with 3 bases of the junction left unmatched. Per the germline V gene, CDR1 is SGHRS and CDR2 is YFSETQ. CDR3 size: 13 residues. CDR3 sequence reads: CASPGQGTDTQYF. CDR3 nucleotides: TGCGCCAGTCCGGGACAGGGGACAGATACGCAGTATTTT. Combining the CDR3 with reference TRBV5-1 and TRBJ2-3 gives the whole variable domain KAGVTQTPRYLIKTRGQQVTLSCSPISGHRSVSWYQQTPGQGLQFLFEYFSETQRNKGNFPGRFSGRQFSNSRSEMNVSTLELGDSALYLCASPGQGTDTQYFGPGTRLTVL.

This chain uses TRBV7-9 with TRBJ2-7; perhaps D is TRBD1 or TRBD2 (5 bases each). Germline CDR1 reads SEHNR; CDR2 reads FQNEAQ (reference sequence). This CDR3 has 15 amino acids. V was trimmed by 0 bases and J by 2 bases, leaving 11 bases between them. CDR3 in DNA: TGTGCCAGCAGCTTAGCGGGGGACGGCACCTACGAGCAGTACTTC. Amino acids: CASSLAGDGTYEQYF.

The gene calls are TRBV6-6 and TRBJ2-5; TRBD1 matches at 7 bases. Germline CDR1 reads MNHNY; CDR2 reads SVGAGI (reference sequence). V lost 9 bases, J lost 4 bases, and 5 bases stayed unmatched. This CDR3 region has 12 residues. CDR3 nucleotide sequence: TGTGCCAGTACAGCAGGGGGAGAGACCCAGTACTTC. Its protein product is CASTAGGETQYF.

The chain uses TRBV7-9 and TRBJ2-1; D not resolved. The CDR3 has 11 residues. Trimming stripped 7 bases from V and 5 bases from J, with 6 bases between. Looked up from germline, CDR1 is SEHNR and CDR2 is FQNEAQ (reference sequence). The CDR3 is CASNGNNEQFF. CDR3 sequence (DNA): TGTGCCAGCAACGGCAACAATGAGCAGTTCTTC.

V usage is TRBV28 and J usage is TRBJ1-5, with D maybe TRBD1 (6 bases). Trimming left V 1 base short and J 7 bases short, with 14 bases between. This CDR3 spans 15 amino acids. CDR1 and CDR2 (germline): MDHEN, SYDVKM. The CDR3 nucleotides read TGTGCCAGCAGTTTATCGCCCCCGAGGGGGCAGCCCCAGCATTTT. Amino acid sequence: CASSLSPPRGQPQHF.

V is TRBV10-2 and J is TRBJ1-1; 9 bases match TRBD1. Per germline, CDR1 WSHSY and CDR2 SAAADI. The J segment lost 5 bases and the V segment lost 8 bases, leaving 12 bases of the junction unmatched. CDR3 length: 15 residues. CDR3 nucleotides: TGCGCCAGCGGGGGACAGGGAATCGGATTGACTGAAGCTTTCTTT. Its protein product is CASGGQGIGLTEAFF.

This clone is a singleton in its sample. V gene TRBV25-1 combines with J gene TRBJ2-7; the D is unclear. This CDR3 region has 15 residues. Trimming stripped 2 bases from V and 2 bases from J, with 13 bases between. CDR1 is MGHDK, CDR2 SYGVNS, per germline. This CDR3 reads CASSERWQDPYEQYF. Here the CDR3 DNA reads TGTGCCAGCAGTGAAAGGTGGCAGGACCCCTACGAGCAGTACTTC.

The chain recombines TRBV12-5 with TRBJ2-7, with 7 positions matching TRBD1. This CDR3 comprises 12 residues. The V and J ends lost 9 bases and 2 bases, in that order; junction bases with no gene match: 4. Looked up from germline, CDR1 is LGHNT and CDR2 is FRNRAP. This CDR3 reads CASLGQAYEQYF. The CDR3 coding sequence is TGTGCTAGCCTAGGACAGGCCTACGAGCAGTACTTC.

CDR3 coding DNA: TGTGCCAGCAGCCGAGACAGGGGACGGGACGAGCAGTACTTC. Translated, it gives CASSRDRGRDEQYF. The chain has TRBV6-1 and TRBJ2-7, with 8 bases fitting TRBD1. With V trimmed by 6 bases and J by 5 bases, 9 bases remained unmatched. The CDR3 has 14 residues. Germline CDR1 and CDR2: MNHNS and SASEGT.

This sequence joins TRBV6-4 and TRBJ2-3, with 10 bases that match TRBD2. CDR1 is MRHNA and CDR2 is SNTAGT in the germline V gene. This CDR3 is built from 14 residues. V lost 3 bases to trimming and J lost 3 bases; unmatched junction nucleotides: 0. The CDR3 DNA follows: TGTGCCAGCAGTGAACTAGCGGGGACAGATACGCAGTATTTT. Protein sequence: CASSELAGTDTQYF.

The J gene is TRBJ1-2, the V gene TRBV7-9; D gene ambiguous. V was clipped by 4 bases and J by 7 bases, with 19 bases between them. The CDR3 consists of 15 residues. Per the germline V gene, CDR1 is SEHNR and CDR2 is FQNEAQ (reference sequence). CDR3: CASSSPFVGESGYTF. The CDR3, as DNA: TGTGCCAGCAGCTCCCCATTTGTGGGAGAAAGTGGCTACACCTTC.

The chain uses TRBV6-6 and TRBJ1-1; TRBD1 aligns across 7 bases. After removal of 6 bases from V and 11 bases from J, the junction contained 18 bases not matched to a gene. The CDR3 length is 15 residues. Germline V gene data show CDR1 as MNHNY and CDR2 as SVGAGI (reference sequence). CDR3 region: CASSRYQIPGTVAFF. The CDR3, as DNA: TGTGCCAGCAGCCGATACCAGATTCCGGGGACAGTCGCTTTCTTT.

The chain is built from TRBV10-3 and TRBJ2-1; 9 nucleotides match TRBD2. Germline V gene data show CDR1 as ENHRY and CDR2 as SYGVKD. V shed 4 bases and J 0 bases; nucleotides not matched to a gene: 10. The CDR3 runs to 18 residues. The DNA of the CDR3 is TGTGCCATCAGTGGAGAAAGCGGGGGGCCGTACTCCTACAATGAGCAGTTCTTC. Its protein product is CAISGESGGPYSYNEQFF.